The table lists the clone carrying this T cell receptor (beta chain) with a count of one. This entry comes from a study of T cell changes during pregnancy in multiple sclerosis. Clones were sequenced by immunoSEQ multiplex PCR, and TCRdb holds only the in-frame ones, with some missing. The table lists about 110,000 clones, 92% of them singletons, with about 1.6% in the top ten. The CDR3 runs to 14 residues. V dropped 5 bases and J dropped 3 bases, with 11 bases sitting between them. The germline CDR1 and CDR2 sequences are SGHTA and FQGNSA. This TCR was sampled from a female donor with multiple sclerosis, enrolled in a pregnancy study. The chain links TRBV7-2 to TRBJ1-5; D uncertain. The sequences come from peripheral blood, collected in the third trimester of pregnancy. CDR3 coding DNA: TGTGCCAGCAGCGGAGGACGGATCAATCAGCCCCAGCATTTT. It codes for CASSGGRINQPQHF.